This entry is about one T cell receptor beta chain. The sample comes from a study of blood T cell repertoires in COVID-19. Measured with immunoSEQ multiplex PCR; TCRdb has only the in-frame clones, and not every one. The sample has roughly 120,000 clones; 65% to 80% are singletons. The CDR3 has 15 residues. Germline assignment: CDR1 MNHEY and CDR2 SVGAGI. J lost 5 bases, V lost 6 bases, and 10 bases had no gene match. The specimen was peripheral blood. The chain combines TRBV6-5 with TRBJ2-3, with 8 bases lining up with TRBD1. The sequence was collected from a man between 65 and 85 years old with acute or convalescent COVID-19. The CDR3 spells CASSLGRGLLDTQYF. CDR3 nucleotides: TGTGCCAGCAGCTTAGGCAGGGGGCTTTTAGATACGCAGTATTTT.